The T cell receptor (beta chain) described here comes from a study of blood T cell repertoires in COVID-19. Across the whole study: Acute and convalescent COVID-19 specimens originated in the United States, Italy and Spain. From T cells, B-cell-depleted T cells, or PBMCs came the material, which was cDNA or gDNA.

Deletions cut 3 bases from V and 1 base from J, with 12 bases between. The germline CDR1 and CDR2 sequences are LNHDA and SQIVND (reference sequence). There are 15 residues in the CDR3. Authors' processing steps: The assay estimated nucleated cells by amplifying reference gene primers. The repertoire was sequenced with immunoSEQ multiplex PCR; TCRdb's copy has only in-frame clones and lacks some. That table furnishes V, J and clone size, whereas the DNA furnished D and trimming. The sample lists 150,000 to 200,000 clones, 80% to 90% occurring once. The receptor comes from a woman aged 50 to 60 with acute or convalescent COVID-19. Sequencing was done on a sample of peripheral blood. The J gene is TRBJ2-5, the V gene TRBV19; D remains unclear. CDR3 sequence (DNA): TGTGCCAGTAGTATGCGCGGTCGTATCCAAGAGACCCAGTACTTC. Its protein is CASSMRGRIQETQYF.